The rows below give T cell receptor beta chains drawn from one sample of a study of blood T cell repertoires in COVID-19. This table comes from immunoSEQ multiplex PCR, and its TCRdb copy is limited to in-frame clones, with some not included. The profile shows under 150,000 clones, about 85% of them singletons. The source material was peripheral blood. The receptors were sampled from a man in his forties with acute or convalescent COVID-19. CDR3s include the opening cysteine and the closing phenylalanine or tryptophan. The order of the fields is clone size, J gene, V gene, D gene, CDR3 DNA, CDR3 protein. D genes are given only for firm matches. Part of the rows lack a size; the others show once, few, many or a class for expanded clones.

>NA|TRBJ1-5|TRBV12-2|NA
TGTGCAAGTCGCATAGGGGGGACAGCTAATCAGCCCCAGCATTTT
CASRIGGTANQPQHF
>NA|TRBJ2-7|TRBV30|NA
TGTGCCTGGAGTGTGGGGGGTGAGCAGTACTTC
CAWSVGGEQYF
>NA|TRBJ2-5|TRBV6-6|TRBD2
TGTGCCAGCAGATCCACCCGAGCGGGACAAGAGACCCAGTACTTC
CASRSTRAGQETQYF
>NA|TRBJ1-2|TRBV5-1|TRBD1
TGCGCCAGCAGCTTGGGCAGGGGGCATGATGGCTACACCTTC
CASSLGRGHDGYTF
>NA|TRBJ2-4|TRBV19|NA
TGTGCCAGTAGTGACAGGCTTAAAAACATTCAGTACTTC
CASSDRLKNIQYF
>NA|TRBJ1-5|TRBV6-4|NA
TGTGCCAGCACAGGGTTTTTTGAAAGCAATCAGCCCCAGCATTTT
CASTGFFESNQPQHF
>NA|TRBJ2-7|TRBV4-1|NA
TGCGCCAGCAGCCAAGATCCCGCTACAGGCGCCTACGAGCAGTACTTC
CASSQDPATGAYEQYF
>few|TRBJ1-5|TRBV6-6|NA
TGTGCCAGCAGCCTCAAGCCGCCCCAGCATTTT
CASSLKPPQHF
>NA|TRBJ1-5|TRBV27|NA
TGTGCCAGCAGTTTTCTAGGGGATGGCAATCAGCCCCAGCATTTT
CASSFLGDGNQPQHF
>NA|TRBJ2-3|TRBV7-9|TRBD1
TGTGCCAGCAGCTCCGGACAGGGCGTTGGCACAGATACGCAGTATTTT
CASSSGQGVGTDTQYF
>NA|TRBJ1-1|TRBV18|NA
TGTGCCAGCTCACCAGGGAGGAACACTGAAGCTTTCTTT
CASSPGRNTEAFF
>once|TRBJ1-1|TRBV5-1|TRBD1
TGCGCCAGCAGCTTGGCCATAGGAGGGGGCCCCTCGAACACTGAAGCTTTCTTT
CASSLAIGGGPSNTEAFF
>NA|TRBJ1-1|TRBV7-3|TRBD1
TGTGCCAGCAGCCCCGACAGGGGACGCGAAGCTTTCTTT
CASSPDRGREAFF
>NA|TRBJ2-3|TRBV9|NA
TGTGCCAGCAGCGTAGGTACAGCGGGCTACACAGATACGCAGTATTTT
CASSVGTAGYTDTQYF
>NA|TRBJ2-2|TRBV5-1|NA
TGCGCCAGCAGCTTGGAGCCGATGAACACCGGGGAGCTGTTTTTT
CASSLEPMNTGELFF
>NA|TRBJ1-1|TRBV4-2|TRBD1
TGTGCCAGCAGCCAGGGGAGACAGGGGAGGACTGAAGCTTTCTTT
CASSQGRQGRTEAFF
>NA|TRBJ2-4|TRBV29-1|TRBD2
TGCAGCGTTAACTTCCGCGGGGGTAAGAACATTCAGTACTTC
CSVNFRGGKNIQYF
>NA|TRBJ1-2|TRBV5-1|TRBD1
TGCGCCAGCAGCTTGGACAGGGGACTAGGGAACTATGGCTACACCTTC
CASSLDRGLGNYGYTF
>NA|TRBJ2-2|TRBV24-1|NA
TGTGCCACCAGTGATCCCGACAGGCGAAACACCGGGGAGCTGTTTTTT
CATSDPDRRNTGELFF
>NA|TRBJ2-4|TRBV2|TRBD1
TGTGCCAGCAGTGAGCTACAGGGGGCGTCGAACATTCAGTACTTC
CASSELQGASNIQYF
>NA|TRBJ1-3|TRBV5-8|NA
TGTGCCAGCAGCTTTGGGCAGCCCAACTCTGGAAACACCATATATTTT
CASSFGQPNSGNTIYF
>NA|TRBJ1-6|TRBV12-5|TRBD1
TGTGCTAGTGCCCCGGACAGGGCTGGACACCACTTT
CASAPDRAGHHF